This T cell receptor (beta chain) came from a study of CD8 T cells in Susac syndrome (dated by TCRdb to between 2018 and 2021). Regarding the study in general: Among the Susac syndrome patients who were sequenced, clinically active disease was present in 5 or 6 and clinical remission was observed in about eight. The study compared CD8+ T cell repertoire clonality among 12 healthy donors, about 14 Susac syndrome patients and roughly 15 multiple sclerosis patients. The study used repertoire sequencing to test whether antigen drove CD8+ T cell activation and differentiation in Susac syndrome. At blood withdrawal, Susac syndrome patients were therapy-naive, treated with corticosteroids (with IVIg additionally given to some), or treated with IVIg alone. The paper's findings and limits, for the study overall: The TCR sequencing and HLA analysis was acknowledged to have included a relatively small number of individuals. In the total CD8+ and CD8+ TEMRA repertoires, sixteen and five Susac-specific public clones, respectively, were identified. Clonal expansion was observed in Susac syndrome CD8+ repertoires, with the highest expansion in CD8+ TEMRA cells and greater expansion in clinically active than in remitting patients.

A word on this clonotype: Its specific antigen is unknown. Per-base quality was not reported, and no clone a single base away is much larger than it.

Peripheral blood CD8+ and CD4+ T cells from healthy donors, Susac syndrome patients and multiple sclerosis patients were profiled using high-throughput TCR beta sequencing. The Susac syndrome patients fulfilled recently defined diagnostic criteria for either definite or probable disease. Bulk CD8+ and CD4+ T cells were purified by magnetic negative isolation, whereas CD8+ TEMRA cells were enriched by FACS. Blood was collected in EDTA tubes and processed within 24 hours, with PBMCs isolated through density gradient centrifugation. PBMCs intended for TCR sequencing were cryopreserved in liquid nitrogen and were subsequently thawed in a 37 degrees C water bath. The sorted or isolated CD4+, CD8+ and CD8+ TEMRA cells had a purity of 90% or higher. The germline V gene (reference sequence) provides CDR1 SEHNR and CDR2 FQNEAQ. Relative to germline, V is 1 base shorter and J is 2 bases shorter, with 11 bases between their ends. Including cysteine and phenylalanine, the CDR3 has 15 amino acids. The entry retains the CDR3 DNA only, 45 bases that are in frame from base 1.

RNA was extracted using the RNeasy kit, and roughly 0.5 to 1 ug of the RNA was reverse transcribed with random hexamers. The immunoSEQ multiplex PCR assay, covering 54 Vbeta and 13 Jbeta segments, was used to amplify TCR beta CDR3 regions. To correct PCR amplification bias, a synthetic template baseline was used for both primer optimization and computational correction. The original methods were these. Reads were annotated to V, D and J genes per IMGT and analyzed with immunoSEQ Analyzer, keeping only productive sequences. Clonality was computed as one minus Shannon entropy normalized by log2 of the number of productive unique sequences. For each patient and control, public and private clones were evaluated within the 100 most prevalent clones. Susac-specific clones were defined as absent from healthy and MS cohorts, around 970 published viral clones and other ImmuneACCESS disease sequences. Through fastp at Q25 and MiXCR, TCRdb rebuilt clones from the public reads, retaining in-frame beta chains. Each CDR3 protein appears once, grouped with its most common genes and DNA. TCRdb's processing, not the authors', yielded these V and J calls. The sample has tens of thousands of distinct CDR3 sequences on record, about 93% of them singletons. In total, the top ten clones hold about 0.99% of the sample.

The receptor was isolated from a human donor with Susac syndrome. Sequences were obtained from CD8+ T cells from PBMCs. The V and J genes are TRBV7-9 and TRBJ2-5; the D segment could be TRBD2, given 6 matching bases. CDR3 reads: CASSLVQGGQETQYF. The DNA sequence is as follows: TGTGCCAGCAGCTTAGTCCAGGGAGGACAAGAGACCCAGTACTTC.